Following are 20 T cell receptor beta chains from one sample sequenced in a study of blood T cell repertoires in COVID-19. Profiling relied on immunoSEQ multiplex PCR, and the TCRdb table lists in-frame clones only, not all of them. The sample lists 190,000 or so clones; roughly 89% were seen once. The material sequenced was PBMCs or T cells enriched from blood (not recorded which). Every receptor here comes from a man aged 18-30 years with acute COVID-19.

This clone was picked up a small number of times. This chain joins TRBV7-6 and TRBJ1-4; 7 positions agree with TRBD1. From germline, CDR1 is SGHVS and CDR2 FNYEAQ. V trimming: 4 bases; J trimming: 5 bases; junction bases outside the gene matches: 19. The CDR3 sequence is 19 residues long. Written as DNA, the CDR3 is TGTGCCAGCAGCTCGTCTTTCCCAGGACAGGACGTTTCCAATGAAAAACTGTTTTTT. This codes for CASSSSFPGQDVSNEKLFF.

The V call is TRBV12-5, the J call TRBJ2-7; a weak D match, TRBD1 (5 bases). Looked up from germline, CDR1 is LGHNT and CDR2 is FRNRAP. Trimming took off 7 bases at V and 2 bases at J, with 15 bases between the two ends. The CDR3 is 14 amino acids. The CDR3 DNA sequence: TGTGCTAGTGCCTTAGACATAGGGGCCTACGAGCAGTACTTC. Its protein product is CASALDIGAYEQYF. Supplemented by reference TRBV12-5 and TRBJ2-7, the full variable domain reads DARVTQTPRHKVTEMGQEVTMRCQPILGHNTVFWYRQTMMQGLELLAYFRNRAPLDDSGMPKDRFSAEMPDATLATLKIQPSEPRDSAVYFCASALDIGAYEQYFGPGTRLTVT.

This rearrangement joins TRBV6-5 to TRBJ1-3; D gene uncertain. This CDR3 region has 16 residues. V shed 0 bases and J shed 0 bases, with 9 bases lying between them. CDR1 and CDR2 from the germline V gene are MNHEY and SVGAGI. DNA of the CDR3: TGTGCCAGCAGTTACTCCAACAGTTTCTCTGGAAACACCATATATTTT. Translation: CASSYSNSFSGNTIYF.

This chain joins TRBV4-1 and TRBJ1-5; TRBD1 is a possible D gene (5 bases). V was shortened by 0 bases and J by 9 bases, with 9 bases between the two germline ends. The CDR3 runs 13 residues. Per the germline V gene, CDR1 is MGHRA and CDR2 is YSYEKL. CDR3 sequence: CASSQERGWPQHF. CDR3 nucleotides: TGCGCCAGCAGCCAAGAAAGGGGATGGCCCCAGCATTTT.

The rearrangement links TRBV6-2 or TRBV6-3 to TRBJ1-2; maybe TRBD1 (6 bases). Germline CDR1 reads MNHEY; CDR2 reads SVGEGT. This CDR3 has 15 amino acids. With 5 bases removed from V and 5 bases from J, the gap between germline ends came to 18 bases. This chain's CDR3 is CASSKFTGIGYGYTF. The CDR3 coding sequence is TGTGCCAGCAGTAAATTTACAGGGATCGGTTATGGCTACACCTTC.

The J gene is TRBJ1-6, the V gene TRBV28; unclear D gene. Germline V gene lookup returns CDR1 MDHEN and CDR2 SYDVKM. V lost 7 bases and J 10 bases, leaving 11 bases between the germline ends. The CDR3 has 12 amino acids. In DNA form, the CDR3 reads TGTGCCAGCAAAAATATGGGCTCACCCCTCCACTTT. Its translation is CASKNMGSPLHF.

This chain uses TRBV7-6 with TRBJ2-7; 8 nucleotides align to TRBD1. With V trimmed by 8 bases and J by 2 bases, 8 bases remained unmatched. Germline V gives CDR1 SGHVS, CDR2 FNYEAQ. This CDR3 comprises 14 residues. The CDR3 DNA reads TGTGCCAGCGGACCCAGGGGGCGCCCCTACGAGCAGTACTTC. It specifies CASGPRGRPYEQYF.

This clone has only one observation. This CDR3 is CASSQVGQDDGYTF. DNA of the CDR3: TGCGCCAGCAGCCAAGTGGGACAGGACGATGGCTACACCTTC. This chain connects TRBV4-3 to TRBJ1-2; 8 nucleotides match TRBD1. CDR1 and CDR2 from the germline V gene are LGHNA and YSLEER. V lost 1 base, J lost 6 bases, and 4 bases stayed unmatched. This CDR3 comprises 14 residues.

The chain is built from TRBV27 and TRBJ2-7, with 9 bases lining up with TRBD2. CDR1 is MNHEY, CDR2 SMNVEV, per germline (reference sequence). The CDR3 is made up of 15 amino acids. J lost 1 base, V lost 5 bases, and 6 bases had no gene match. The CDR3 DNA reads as TGTGCCAGCAGTGTTAGCGGGAGCATTTCCTACGAGCAGTACTTC. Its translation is CASSVSGSISYEQYF.

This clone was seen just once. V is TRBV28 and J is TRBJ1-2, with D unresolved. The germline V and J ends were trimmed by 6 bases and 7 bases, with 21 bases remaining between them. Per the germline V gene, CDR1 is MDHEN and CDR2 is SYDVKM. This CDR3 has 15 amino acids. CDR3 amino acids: CASSLDVEGAGGYTF. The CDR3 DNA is TGTGCCAGCAGCTTAGATGTTGAGGGCGCGGGTGGCTACACCTTC.

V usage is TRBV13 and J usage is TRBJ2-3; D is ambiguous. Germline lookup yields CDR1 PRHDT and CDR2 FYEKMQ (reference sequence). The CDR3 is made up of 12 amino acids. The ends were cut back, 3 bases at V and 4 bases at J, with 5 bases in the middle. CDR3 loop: CASSFRADTQYF. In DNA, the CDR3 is TGTGCCAGCAGCTTCCGGGCAGATACGCAGTATTTT.

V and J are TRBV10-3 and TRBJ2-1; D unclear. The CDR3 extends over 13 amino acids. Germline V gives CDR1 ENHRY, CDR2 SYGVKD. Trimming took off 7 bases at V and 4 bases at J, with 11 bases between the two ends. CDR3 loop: CAITMSEYNEQFF. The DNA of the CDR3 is TGTGCCATCACCATGAGCGAATACAATGAGCAGTTCTTC.

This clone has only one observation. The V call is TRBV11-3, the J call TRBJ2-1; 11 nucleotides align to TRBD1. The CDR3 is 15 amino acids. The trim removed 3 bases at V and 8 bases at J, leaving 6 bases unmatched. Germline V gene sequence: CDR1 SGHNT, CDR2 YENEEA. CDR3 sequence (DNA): TGTGCCAGCAGCTTCCGGACAGGGGGCAGGGATGAGCAGTTCTTC. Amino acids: CASSFRTGGRDEQFF.

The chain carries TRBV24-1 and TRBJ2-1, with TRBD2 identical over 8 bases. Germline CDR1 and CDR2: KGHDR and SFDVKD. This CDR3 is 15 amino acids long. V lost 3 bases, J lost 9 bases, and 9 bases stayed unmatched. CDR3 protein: CATSDPRGSGIEQFF. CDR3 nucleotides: TGTGCCACCAGTGATCCGCGGGGTAGCGGGATTGAGCAGTTCTTC.

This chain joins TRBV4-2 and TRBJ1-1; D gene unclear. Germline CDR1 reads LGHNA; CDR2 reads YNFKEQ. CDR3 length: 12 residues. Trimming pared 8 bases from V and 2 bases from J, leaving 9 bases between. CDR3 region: CASGDLNTEAFF. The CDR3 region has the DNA TGTGCCAGCGGAGATTTAAACACTGAAGCTTTCTTT.

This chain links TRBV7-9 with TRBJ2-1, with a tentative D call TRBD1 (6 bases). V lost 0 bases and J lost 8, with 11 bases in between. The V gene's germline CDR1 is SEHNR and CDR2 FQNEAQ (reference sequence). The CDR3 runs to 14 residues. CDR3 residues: CASSLASRGDEQFF. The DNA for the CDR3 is TGTGCCAGCAGCTTAGCGAGCAGGGGCGATGAGCAGTTCTTC.

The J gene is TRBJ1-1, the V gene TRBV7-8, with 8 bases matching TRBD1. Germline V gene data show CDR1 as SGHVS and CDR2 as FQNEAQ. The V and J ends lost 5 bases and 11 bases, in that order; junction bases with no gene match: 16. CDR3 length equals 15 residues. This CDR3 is CASSPYRDRIGEAFF. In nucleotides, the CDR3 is TGTGCCAGCAGCCCATACCGGGACAGGATTGGGGAGGCTTTCTTT.

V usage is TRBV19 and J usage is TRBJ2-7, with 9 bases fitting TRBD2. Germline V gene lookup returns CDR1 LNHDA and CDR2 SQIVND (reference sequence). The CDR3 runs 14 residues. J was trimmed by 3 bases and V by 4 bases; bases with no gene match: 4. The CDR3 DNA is TGTGCCAGTAGTAGTGGACTAGCGAGCTACGAGCAGTACTTC. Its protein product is CASSSGLASYEQYF.

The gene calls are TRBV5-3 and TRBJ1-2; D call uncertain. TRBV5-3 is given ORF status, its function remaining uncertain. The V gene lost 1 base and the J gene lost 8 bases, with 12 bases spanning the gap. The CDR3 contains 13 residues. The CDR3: CARSLNTEEGYTF. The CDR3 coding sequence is TGTGCCAGAAGCTTGAACACGGAGGAGGGCTACACCTTC.

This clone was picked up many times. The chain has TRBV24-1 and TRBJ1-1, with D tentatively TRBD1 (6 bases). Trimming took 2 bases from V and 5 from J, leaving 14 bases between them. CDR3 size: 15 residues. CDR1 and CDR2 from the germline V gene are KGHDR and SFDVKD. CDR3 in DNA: TGTGCCACCAGTGATTCCGGGAGGGGGAGAACTGAAGCTTTCTTT. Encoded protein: CATSDSGRGRTEAFF.